A single sample is the source of the 30 T cell receptor beta chains below, sequenced in a study of CD8+ T cells in alopecia areata. cDNA serving as the sequencing template came from extracted, reverse transcribed RNA. TCRdb keeps only in-frame clones here, not all; method: immunoSEQ multiplex PCR. The sample includes some 180,000 clones, 40% to 65% of them seen just once. The treatment: oral pan-JAK inhibitor, 5-10 mg twice daily. This specimen consisted of CD8+ T cells sorted from blood, obtained around week 54, from a patient treated with tofacitinib. These receptors all come from a human donor with alopecia areata.

This chain connects TRBV5-1 to TRBJ2-1, with 9 bases matching TRBD2. V dropped 0 bases and J dropped 4; count of bases not matched to a gene: 2. CDR1 is SGHRS and CDR2 is YFSETQ in the germline V gene. There are 15 residues in the CDR3. The CDR3 DNA is TGCGCCAGCAGCTTGGGGACTAGCGAATACAATGAGCAGTTCTTC. It translates to CASSLGTSEYNEQFF.

The chain is built from TRBV7-8 and TRBJ2-1, with D maybe TRBD1 (6 bases). The CDR3 is 15 residues long. V gave up 0 bases and J gave up 2 bases, with 8 bases separating them. The germline gives CDR1 SGHVS, CDR2 FQNEAQ. The CDR3 coding sequence is TGTGCCAGCAGCTTAGCGGGGGCGACCTACAATGAGCAGTTCTTC. It translates to CASSLAGATYNEQFF. The complete variable domain, with remaining parts taken from reference TRBV7-8 and TRBJ2-1, reads GAGVSQSPRYKVAKRGQDVALRCDPISGHVSLFWYQQALGQGPEFLTYFQNEAQLDKSGLPSDRFFAERPEGSVSTLKIQRTQQEDSAVYLCASSLAGATYNEQFFGPGTRLTVL.

This clone was observed at least ten times. The chain is built from TRBV6-4 and TRBJ2-3; 8 bases are shared with TRBD1. The V gene's germline CDR1 is MRHNA and CDR2 SNTAGT. J was trimmed by 2 bases and V by 4 bases; bases with no gene match: 8. CDR3 size: 16 residues. The CDR3 sequence: CASSGGPGQDTDTQYF. CDR3 bases: TGTGCCAGCAGTGGGGGACCGGGACAGGACACAGATACGCAGTATTTT.

In the case of this clone: Other nucleotide sequences from this sample produce the same CDR3. CDR3: CASSSRISYEQYF. The CDR3 nucleotides read TGTGCCAGCAGCTCTCGCATCTCCTACGAGCAGTACTTC. The J gene is TRBJ2-7, the V gene TRBV7-2; D uncertain. The V and J ends lost 4 bases and 0 bases respectively, with 7 bases between them. This CDR3 has 13 amino acids. Looked up from germline, CDR1 is SGHTA and CDR2 is FQGNSA.

This clone has just a few counts. The chain carries TRBV2 and TRBJ2-7, with D possibly matching TRBD2 (5 bases). CDR1 is SNHLY, CDR2 FYNNEI, per germline. V dropped 3 bases and J dropped 1 base, with 13 bases sitting between them. The CDR3 extends over 15 amino acids. The CDR3 DNA reads TGTGCCAGCAGTGAGGTACGGGAAATTTCCTACGAGCAGTACTTC. Amino acid sequence: CASSEVREISYEQYF. The whole variable domain, filled in from reference TRBV2 and TRBJ2-7, reads EPEVTQTPSHQVTQMGQEVILRCVPISNHLYFYWYRQILGQKVEFLVSFYNNEISEKSEIFDDQFSVERPDGSNFTLKIRSTKLEDSAMYFCASSEVREISYEQYFGPGTRLTVT.

This chain's CDR3 is CASSQNLESYGYTF. CDR3 sequence (DNA): TGTGCCAGCAGCCAGAACCTGGAATCCTATGGCTACACCTTC. This chain connects TRBV14 to TRBJ1-2; D uncertain. The V end was cut by 3 bases, the J end by 4 bases, with 12 bases between. Per the germline V gene, CDR1 is SGHDN and CDR2 is FVKESK. The CDR3 runs 14 residues. Supplemented by reference TRBV14 and TRBJ1-2, the full variable domain reads EAGVTQFPSHSVIEKGQTVTLRCDPISGHDNLYWYRRVMGKEIKFLLHFVKESKQDESGMPNNRFLAERTGGTYSTLKVQPAELEDSGVYFCASSQNLESYGYTFGSGTRLTVV.

This clone has only one observation. The chain's CDR3 is CASSEGGRRSSYEQYF. DNA of the CDR3: TGTGCCAGCAGTGAAGGCGGACGTCGGAGCTCCTACGAGCAGTACTTC. The chain links TRBV6-1 to TRBJ2-7; D gene unclear. Looked up from germline, CDR1 is MNHNS and CDR2 is SASEGT. The CDR3 totals 16 residues. Trimming removed 1 base at V and 0 bases at J, with 13 bases between.

The chain is built from TRBV10-2 and TRBJ1-2, with D unclear. Germline V gene lookup returns CDR1 WSHSY and CDR2 SAAADI. The length of the CDR3 is 13 residues. Deletions cut 0 bases from V and 4 bases from J, with 6 bases between. The CDR3 loop is CASSESRGYGYTF. Written as DNA, the CDR3 is TGCGCCAGCAGTGAGTCAAGAGGCTATGGCTACACCTTC.

There are a few counts of this clone. V usage is TRBV2 and J usage is TRBJ1-4; 8 bases align to TRBD1. The germline V gene encodes CDR1 SNHLY and CDR2 FYNNEI. The CDR3 sequence is 14 residues long. V gave up 5 bases and J gave up 4 bases; unmatched junction bases: 3. DNA of the CDR3: TGTGCCAGCAGTAGCAGGGGGCTTAATGAAAAACTGTTTTTT. Protein product: CASSSRGLNEKLFF.

The chain combines TRBV5-1 with TRBJ1-2, with D possibly matching TRBD1 (6 bases). Trimming shortened V by 2 bases and J by 8 bases, and 13 bases separated the two germline ends. The CDR3 runs to 13 residues. Per the germline V gene, CDR1 is SGHRS and CDR2 is YFSETQ. Here the CDR3 reads CASSFDRNGGYTF. The CDR3 DNA follows: TGCGCCAGCAGCTTCGACAGGAACGGCGGCTACACCTTC. Combining the CDR3 with reference TRBV5-1 and TRBJ1-2 gives the whole variable domain KAGVTQTPRYLIKTRGQQVTLSCSPISGHRSVSWYQQTPGQGLQFLFEYFSETQRNKGNFPGRFSGRQFSNSRSEMNVSTLELGDSALYLCASSFDRNGGYTFGSGTRLTVV.

A few counts support this clone. The junction does not match germline at one end; this may be a read error. The V call is TRBV20-1, the J call TRBJ2-1; D possibly corresponds to TRBD1 (6 bases). The germline gives CDR1 DFQATT, CDR2 SNEGSKA (reference sequence). The CDR3 runs 11 residues. This chain's CDR3 is CSAREGDEQFF. The CDR3 bases are TGCAGTGCGAGAGAGGGGGATGAGCAGTTCTTC.

The rearrangement joins TRBV4-2 to TRBJ1-2, with D tentatively TRBD1 (5 bases). CDR3 length equals 14 residues. V dropped 0 bases and J dropped 6 bases, with 11 bases sitting between them. Germline CDR1 is LGHNA and CDR2 is YNFKEQ. CDR3 in amino acids: CASSQDREVDGYTF. CDR3 nucleotide sequence: TGTGCCAGCAGCCAAGACAGGGAGGTGGATGGCTACACCTTC.

This clone has just a few counts. This sequence joins TRBV19 and TRBJ1-1, with no clear D. Between the trimmed V and J ends, which lost 0 bases and 0 bases, there was a span of 11 bases. CDR1 LNHDA and CDR2 SQIVND come from the germline V gene (reference sequence). The CDR3 extends over 16 amino acids. The CDR3 loop reads CASSIDLEAMNTEAFF. As DNA, the CDR3 is TGTGCCAGTAGTATAGATCTGGAGGCCATGAACACTGAAGCTTTCTTT.

The V gene is TRBV7-6, the J gene TRBJ2-3, with D unresolved. Germline V gene lookup returns CDR1 SGHVS and CDR2 FNYEAQ. V was pared by 2 bases and J by 0 bases, with 6 bases between. The CDR3 is 14 amino acids. Here the CDR3 reads CASSLRDSTDTQYF. CDR3 sequence (DNA): TGTGCCAGCAGCTTAAGGGATAGCACAGATACGCAGTATTTT. Combining the CDR3 with reference TRBV7-6 and TRBJ2-3 gives the whole variable domain GAGVSQSPRYKVTKRGQDVALRCDPISGHVSLYWYRQALGQGPEFLTYFNYEAQQDKSGLPNDRFSAERPEGSISTLTIQRTEQRDSAMYRCASSLRDSTDTQYFGPGTRLTVL.

J is TRBJ1-1 and V is TRBV30; 10 bases match TRBD1. CDR3 length equals 15 residues. The V segment lost 4 bases and the J segment 4 bases; nucleotides outside the gene matches: 9. Germline loops: CDR1 GTSNPN, CDR2 SVGIG (reference sequence). This CDR3 reads CAWTPPGQGPTEAFF. CDR3 sequence (DNA): TGTGCCTGGACCCCCCCGGGACAGGGGCCCACTGAAGCTTTCTTT.

The V and J genes are TRBV6-6 and TRBJ2-7; 8 nucleotides line up with TRBD2. V was clipped by 8 bases and J by 4 bases; unmatched bases: 10. This CDR3 comprises 14 residues. Germline CDR1 and CDR2: MNHNY and SVGAGI (reference sequence). The CDR3 region is CASVSGGRFYEQYF. The CDR3 DNA reads TGTGCCAGCGTCAGCGGGGGCCGTTTTTACGAGCAGTACTTC.

The CDR3 DNA reads as TGTGCCAGCAGCCCCCGGACAGGGGAGTACGAGCAGTACTTC. Protein product: CASSPRTGEYEQYF. This chain links TRBV11-2 with TRBJ2-7; TRBD1 agrees at 9 bases. Per germline, CDR1 SGHAT and CDR2 FQNNGV. The CDR3 is made up of 14 amino acids. V lost 5 bases to trimming and J lost 4 bases; unmatched junction nucleotides: 6. The whole variable domain, filled in from reference TRBV11-2 and TRBJ2-7, reads EAGVAQSPRYKIIEKRQSVAFWCNPISGHATLYWYQQILGQGPKLLIQFQNNGVVDDSQLPKDRFSAERLKGVDSTLKIQPAKLEDSAVYLCASSPRTGEYEQYFGPGTRLTVT.

The chain employs TRBV7-2 and TRBJ2-3; TRBD2 aligns across 9 bases. Trimming at V came to 1 base and at J to 4 bases, leaving 6 bases not matched to a gene. The germline CDR1 and CDR2 sequences are SGHTA and FQGNSA. This CDR3 has 16 amino acids. The CDR3 protein is CASSLVVTSGPDTQYF. The DNA of the CDR3 is TGTGCCAGCAGCTTAGTTGTGACTAGCGGACCAGATACGCAGTATTTT. Full variable domain (missing parts from reference TRBV7-2 and TRBJ2-3): GAGVSQSPSNKVTEKGKDVELRCDPISGHTALYWYRQSLGQGLEFLIYFQGNSAPDKSGLPSDRFSAERTGGSVSTLTIQRTQQEDSAVYLCASSLVVTSGPDTQYFGPGTRLTVL.

This clone came up a few times. The CDR3, as DNA: TGTGCCAGCAGCCACCTGGAGACCCAGTACTTC. Encoded protein: CASSHLETQYF. The rearrangement uses TRBV11-2 and TRBJ2-5, with unresolved D. CDR3 size: 11 residues. CDR1 is SGHAT, CDR2 FQNNGV, per germline. V was clipped by 5 bases and J by 5 bases, with 6 bases between them.

The chain is built from TRBV5-4 and TRBJ2-7, with D possibly TRBD2 on 6 matching bases. The CDR3 runs 14 residues. V was trimmed by 1 base and J by 2 bases, leaving 10 bases between them. The germline V gene encodes CDR1 SGHNT and CDR2 YYREEE (reference sequence). Written as DNA, the CDR3 is TGTGCCAGCAGCTTGTCAGGGAGGCCCTACGAGCAGTACTTC. Translation: CASSLSGRPYEQYF. Full variable domain (missing parts from reference TRBV5-4 and TRBJ2-7): ETGVTQSPTHLIKTRGQQVTLRCSSQSGHNTVSWYQQALGQGPQFIFQYYREEENGRGNFPPRFSGLQFPNYSSELNVNALELDDSALYLCASSLSGRPYEQYFGPGTRLTVT.

The rearrangement uses TRBV4-1 and TRBJ2-7; D is uncertain. The ends were cut back, 4 bases at V and 1 base at J, with 11 bases in the middle. From germline, CDR1 is MGHRA and CDR2 YSYEKL. This CDR3 region has 14 residues. Here the CDR3 reads CASSPGQLSYEQYF. The DNA for the CDR3 is TGCGCCAGCAGCCCTGGGCAGCTTTCCTACGAGCAGTACTTC.

This chain links TRBV27 with TRBJ1-2, with TRBD1 matching 9 bases. The germline V gene encodes CDR1 MNHEY and CDR2 SMNVEV (reference sequence). The CDR3 covers 14 residues. Germline trimming cut 3 bases from V and 6 bases from J; bases unmatched to any gene: 5. The CDR3 region is CASSLAQGANGYTF. CDR3 nucleotide sequence: TGTGCCAGCAGTTTGGCACAGGGGGCTAATGGCTACACCTTC.

The CDR3 sequence: CASSSGGALDEQFF. In nucleotides, the CDR3 is TGTGCCAGTAGTAGCGGGGGGGCCTTGGATGAGCAGTTCTTC. V is TRBV19 and J is TRBJ2-1; 9 bases are shared with TRBD2. V gave up 4 bases and J gave up 8 bases; unmatched junction bases: 6. The CDR3 extends over 14 amino acids. The germline CDR1 and CDR2 sequences are LNHDA and SQIVND (reference sequence).

The chain links TRBV27 to TRBJ2-1; 11 bases fit TRBD2. V trimming: 4 bases; J trimming: 2 bases; junction bases outside the gene matches: 4. The CDR3 extends over 16 amino acids. CDR1 is MNHEY, CDR2 SMNVEV, per germline (reference sequence). The CDR3 DNA follows: TGTGCCAGCAGTTCGCGACTAGCGGGGACCTACAATGAGCAGTTCTTC. It is translated as CASSSRLAGTYNEQFF.

The rearrangement uses TRBV27 and TRBJ2-5; D not resolved. Germline V gene sequence: CDR1 MNHEY, CDR2 SMNVEV (reference sequence). This CDR3 spans 14 amino acids. Trimming cost V 1 base and J 5 bases, with 11 bases left between them. CDR3 region: CASSLFARRETQYF. CDR3 coding DNA: TGTGCCAGCAGTTTATTCGCCCGGCGGGAGACCCAGTACTTC.

The V and J genes are TRBV18 and TRBJ1-1; weak D call: TRBD1 (5 bases). The germline V gene has CDR1 KGHSH and CDR2 LQKENI. The CDR3 contains 16 residues. Trimming removed 1 base at V and 1 base at J, with 13 bases between. CDR3 amino acids: CASSPLWGSENTEAFF. The CDR3 coding sequence is TGTGCCAGCTCACCACTATGGGGGTCGGAGAACACTGAAGCTTTCTTT.

This clone was observed a few times. The V gene is TRBV27, the J gene TRBJ2-7; tentatively, D is TRBD2 (5 bases). The CDR3 spans 12 residues. V lost 5 bases and J lost 3, with 8 bases in between. Germline CDR1 and CDR2: MNHEY and SMNVEV (reference sequence). The CDR3: CASSPGNYEQYF. For the CDR3, the DNA is TGTGCCAGCAGTCCGGGAAACTACGAGCAGTACTTC.

This clone was seen a few times. This chain links TRBV7-9 with TRBJ2-7; D remains ambiguous. The CDR3 has 13 amino acids. The V gene's germline CDR1 is SEHNR and CDR2 FQNEAQ (reference sequence). V lost 5 bases and J lost 4, with 12 bases in between. CDR3 sequence: CASSRSVGYEQYF. CDR3 bases: TGTGCCAGCAGCCGGTCCGTGGGTTACGAGCAGTACTTC.

The genes are TRBV14 and TRBJ2-7; D perhaps matches TRBD2 (5 bases). This CDR3 is 13 amino acids long. Germline assignment: CDR1 SGHDN and CDR2 FVKESK. V was shortened by 0 bases and J by 5 bases, with 8 bases between the two germline ends. DNA for the CDR3: TGTGCCAGCAGCCAAGACCTCGGGGACGAGCAGTACTTC. Residues: CASSQDLGDEQYF.

This chain joins TRBV7-2 and TRBJ2-3; 7 nucleotides align to TRBD2. Germline loops: CDR1 SGHTA, CDR2 FQGNSA. J gave up 5 bases and V 7 bases, and 3 bases lay outside the gene matches. The CDR3 runs 12 residues. The DNA of the CDR3 is TGTGCCAGCAAGCCGGGGGGAGATACGCAGTATTTT. Translating gives CASKPGGDTQYF.